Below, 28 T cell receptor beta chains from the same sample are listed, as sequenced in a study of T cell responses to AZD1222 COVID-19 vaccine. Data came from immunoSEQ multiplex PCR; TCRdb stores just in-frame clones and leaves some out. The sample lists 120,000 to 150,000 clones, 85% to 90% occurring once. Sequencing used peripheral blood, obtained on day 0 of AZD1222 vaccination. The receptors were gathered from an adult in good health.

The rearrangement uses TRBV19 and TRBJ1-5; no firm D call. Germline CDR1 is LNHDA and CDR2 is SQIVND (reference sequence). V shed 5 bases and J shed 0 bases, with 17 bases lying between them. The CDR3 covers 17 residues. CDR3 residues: CASSPSEPFYSNQPQHF. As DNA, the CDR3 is TGTGCCAGTAGTCCTTCCGAACCCTTTTATAGCAATCAGCCCCAGCATTTT.

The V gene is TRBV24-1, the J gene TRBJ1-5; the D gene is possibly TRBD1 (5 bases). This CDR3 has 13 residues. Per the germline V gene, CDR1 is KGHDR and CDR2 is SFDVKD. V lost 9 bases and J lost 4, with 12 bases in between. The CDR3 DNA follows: TGTGCCACCGCAGGGTATGGAAATCAGCCCCAGCATTTT. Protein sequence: CATAGYGNQPQHF.

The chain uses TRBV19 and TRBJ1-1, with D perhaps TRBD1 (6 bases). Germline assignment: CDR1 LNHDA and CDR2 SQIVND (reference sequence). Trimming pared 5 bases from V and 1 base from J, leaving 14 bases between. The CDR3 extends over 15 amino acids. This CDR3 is CASSRGGLQNTEAFF. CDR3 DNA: TGTGCCAGTAGTCGAGGGGGGCTACAGAACACTGAAGCTTTCTTT.

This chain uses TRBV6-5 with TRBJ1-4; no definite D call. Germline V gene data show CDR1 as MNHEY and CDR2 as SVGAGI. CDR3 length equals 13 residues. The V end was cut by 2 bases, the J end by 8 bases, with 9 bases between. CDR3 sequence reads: CASSYGLKEKLFF. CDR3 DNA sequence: TGTGCCAGCAGTTACGGTCTCAAGGAAAAACTGTTTTTT.

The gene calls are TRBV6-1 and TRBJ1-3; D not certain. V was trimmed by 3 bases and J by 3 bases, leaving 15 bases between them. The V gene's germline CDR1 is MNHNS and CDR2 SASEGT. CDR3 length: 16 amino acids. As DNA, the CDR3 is TGTGCCAGCAGTGAGTTGGGTGAAGGAGGTGGAAACACCATATATTTT. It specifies CASSELGEGGGNTIYF.

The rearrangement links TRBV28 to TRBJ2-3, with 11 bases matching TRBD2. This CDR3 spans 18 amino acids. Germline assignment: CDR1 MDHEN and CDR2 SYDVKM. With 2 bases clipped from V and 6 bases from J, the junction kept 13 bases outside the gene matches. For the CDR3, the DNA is TGTGCCAGCAGTTTACACGAGACTAGCGGGGCGTGGGCGGATACGCAGTATTTT. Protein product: CASSLHETSGAWADTQYF.

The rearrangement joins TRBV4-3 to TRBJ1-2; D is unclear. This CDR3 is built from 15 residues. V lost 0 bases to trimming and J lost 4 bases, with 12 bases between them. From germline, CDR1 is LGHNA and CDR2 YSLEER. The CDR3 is CASSQDNGGRYGYTF. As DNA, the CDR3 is TGCGCCAGCAGCCAAGATAATGGCGGGCGCTATGGCTACACCTTC.

In nucleotides, the CDR3 is TGTGCCAGCAGCGTAGGGGTCCAAAAGAACACTGAAGCTTTCTTT. Translated: CASSVGVQKNTEAFF. The rearrangement joins TRBV9 to TRBJ1-1; D unclear. Germline lookup yields CDR1 SGDLS and CDR2 YYNGEE. This CDR3 has 15 amino acids. V lost 0 bases, J lost 1 base, and 10 bases lay in between.

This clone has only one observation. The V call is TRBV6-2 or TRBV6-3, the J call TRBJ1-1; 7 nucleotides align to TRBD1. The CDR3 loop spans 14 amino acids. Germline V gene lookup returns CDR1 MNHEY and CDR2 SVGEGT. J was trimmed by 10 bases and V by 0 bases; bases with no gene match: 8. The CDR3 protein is CASSYSFSGGTAFF. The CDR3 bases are TGTGCCAGCAGTTACTCGTTTTCAGGGGGAACAGCTTTCTTT.

CDR3 DNA sequence: TGTGCCAGCAGCCGGGGGGATGAGCAGTTCTTC. As protein: CASSRGDEQFF. The V call is TRBV7-9, the J call TRBJ2-1; 7 bases are a match to TRBD2. The J segment lost 8 bases and the V segment lost 5 bases, leaving 0 bases of the junction unmatched. Germline CDR1 SEHNR, CDR2 FQNEAQ (reference sequence). This CDR3 has 11 residues.

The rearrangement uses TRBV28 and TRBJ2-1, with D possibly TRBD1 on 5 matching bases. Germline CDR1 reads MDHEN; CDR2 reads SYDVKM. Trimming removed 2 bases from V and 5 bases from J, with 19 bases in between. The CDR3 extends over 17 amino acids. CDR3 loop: CASSLGWGGLRDNEQFF. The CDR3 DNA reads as TGTGCCAGCAGTTTAGGTTGGGGCGGCCTAAGGGACAATGAGCAGTTCTTC. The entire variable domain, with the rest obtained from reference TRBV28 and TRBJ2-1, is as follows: DVKVTQSSRYLVKRTGEKVFLECVQDMDHENMFWYRQDPGLGLRLIYFSYDVKMKEKGDIPEGYSVSREKKERFSLILESASTNQTSMYLCASSLGWGGLRDNEQFFGPGTRLTVL.

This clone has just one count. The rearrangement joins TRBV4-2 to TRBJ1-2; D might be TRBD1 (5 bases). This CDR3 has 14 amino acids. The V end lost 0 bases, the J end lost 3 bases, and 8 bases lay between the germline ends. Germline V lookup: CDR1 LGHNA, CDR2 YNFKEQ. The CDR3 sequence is CASSQEGVYYGYTF. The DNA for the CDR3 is TGTGCCAGCAGCCAAGAAGGGGTATACTATGGCTACACCTTC.

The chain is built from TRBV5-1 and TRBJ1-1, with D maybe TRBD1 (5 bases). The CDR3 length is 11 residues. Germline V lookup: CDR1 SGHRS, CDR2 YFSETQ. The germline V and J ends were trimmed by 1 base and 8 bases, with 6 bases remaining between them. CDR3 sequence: CASSLRGEAFF. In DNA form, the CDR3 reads TGCGCCAGCAGCTTGCGGGGGGAAGCTTTCTTT.

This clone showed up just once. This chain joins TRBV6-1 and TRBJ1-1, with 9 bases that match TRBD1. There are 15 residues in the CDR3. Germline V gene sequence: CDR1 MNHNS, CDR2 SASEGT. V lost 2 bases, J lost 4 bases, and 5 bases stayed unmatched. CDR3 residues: CASSELGQGITEAFF. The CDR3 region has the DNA TGTGCCAGCAGTGAACTAGGACAGGGGATCACTGAAGCTTTCTTT.

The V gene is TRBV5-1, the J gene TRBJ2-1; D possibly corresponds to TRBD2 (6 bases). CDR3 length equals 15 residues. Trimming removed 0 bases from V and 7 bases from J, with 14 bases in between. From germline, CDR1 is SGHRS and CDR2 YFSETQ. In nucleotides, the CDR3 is TGCGCCAGCAGCTTGGGTTGGCGGGGTCGTAATGAGCAGTTCTTC. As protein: CASSLGWRGRNEQFF.

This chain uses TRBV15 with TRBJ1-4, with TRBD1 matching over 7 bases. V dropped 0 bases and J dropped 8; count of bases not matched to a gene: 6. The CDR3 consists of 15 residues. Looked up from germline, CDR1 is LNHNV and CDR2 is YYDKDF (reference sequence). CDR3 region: CATSRDRDSREKLFF. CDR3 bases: TGTGCCACCAGCAGAGATAGGGACAGTCGCGAAAAACTGTTTTTT.

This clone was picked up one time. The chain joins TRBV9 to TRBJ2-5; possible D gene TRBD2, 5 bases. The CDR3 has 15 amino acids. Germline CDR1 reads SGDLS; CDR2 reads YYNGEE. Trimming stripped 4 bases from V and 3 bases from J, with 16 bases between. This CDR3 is CASSPRTIGEETQYF. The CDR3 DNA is TGTGCCAGCAGCCCTCGGACCATCGGGGAAGAGACCCAGTACTTC.

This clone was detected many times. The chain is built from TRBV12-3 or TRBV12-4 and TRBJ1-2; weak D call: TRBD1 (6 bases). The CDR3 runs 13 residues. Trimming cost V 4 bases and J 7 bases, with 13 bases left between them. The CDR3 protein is CASSYTGSAGYTF. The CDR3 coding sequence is TGTGCCAGCAGTTATACAGGGAGCGCTGGCTACACCTTC.

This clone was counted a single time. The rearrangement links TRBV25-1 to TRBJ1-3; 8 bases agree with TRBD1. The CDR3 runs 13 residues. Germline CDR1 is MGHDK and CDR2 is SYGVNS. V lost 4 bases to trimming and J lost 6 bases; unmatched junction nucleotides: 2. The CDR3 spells CASSVTGVNTIYF. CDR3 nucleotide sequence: TGTGCCAGCAGTGTGACAGGGGTAAACACCATATATTTT.

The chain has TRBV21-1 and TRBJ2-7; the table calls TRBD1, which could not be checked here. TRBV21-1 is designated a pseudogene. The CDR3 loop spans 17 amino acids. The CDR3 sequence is CASNYCNLGTGEHEQYF. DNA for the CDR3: TGTGCCAGCAACTACTGTAACCTGGGGACAGGGGAGCACGAGCAGTACTTC.

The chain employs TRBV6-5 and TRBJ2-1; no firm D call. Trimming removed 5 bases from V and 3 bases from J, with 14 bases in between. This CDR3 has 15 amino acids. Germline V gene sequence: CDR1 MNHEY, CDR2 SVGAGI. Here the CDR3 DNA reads TGTGCCAGCAGTCCCACGCGGATACTCTACAATGAGCAGTTCTTC. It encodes CASSPTRILYNEQFF.

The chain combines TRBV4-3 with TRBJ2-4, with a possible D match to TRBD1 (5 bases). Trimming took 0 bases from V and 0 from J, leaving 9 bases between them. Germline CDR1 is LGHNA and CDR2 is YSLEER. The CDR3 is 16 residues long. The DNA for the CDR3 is TGCGCCAGCAGCCAAGAAACAGGAGTAGCCAAAAACATTCAGTACTTC. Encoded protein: CASSQETGVAKNIQYF.

The CDR3 reads CASSLRRLGLQETQYF. The CDR3, as DNA: TGTGCCAGCAGCCTTAGACGACTAGGACTTCAAGAGACCCAGTACTTC. The chain couples TRBV5-4 to TRBJ2-5; TRBD2 might be the D (6 bases). Germline lookup yields CDR1 SGHNT and CDR2 YYREEE (reference sequence). CDR3 length equals 16 residues. V lost 4 bases to trimming and J lost 2 bases, with 18 bases between them. Using reference TRBV5-4 and TRBJ2-5 for the parts outside the CDR3, the full variable domain is ETGVTQSPTHLIKTRGQQVTLRCSSQSGHNTVSWYQQALGQGPQFIFQYYREEENGRGNFPPRFSGLQFPNYSSELNVNALELDDSALYLCASSLRRLGLQETQYFGPGTRLLVL.

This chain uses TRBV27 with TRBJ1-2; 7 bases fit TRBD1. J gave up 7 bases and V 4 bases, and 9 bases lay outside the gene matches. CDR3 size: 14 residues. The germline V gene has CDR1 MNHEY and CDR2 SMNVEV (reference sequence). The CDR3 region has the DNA TGTGCCAGCAGTTGGGGGGAGGGGGCGGGTGGCTACACCTTC. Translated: CASSWGEGAGGYTF.

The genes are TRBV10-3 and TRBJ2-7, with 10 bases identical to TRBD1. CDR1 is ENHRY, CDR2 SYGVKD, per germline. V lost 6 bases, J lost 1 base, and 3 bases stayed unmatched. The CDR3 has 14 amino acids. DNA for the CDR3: TGTGCCATCAGACCGGGACAGGGGTCCTACGAGCAGTACTTC. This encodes CAIRPGQGSYEQYF.

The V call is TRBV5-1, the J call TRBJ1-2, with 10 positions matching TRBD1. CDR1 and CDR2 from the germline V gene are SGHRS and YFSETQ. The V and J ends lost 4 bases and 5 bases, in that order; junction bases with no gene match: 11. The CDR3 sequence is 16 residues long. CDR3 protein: CASSPRQGAELYGYTF. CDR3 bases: TGCGCCAGCAGCCCCCGACAGGGGGCAGAGTTATATGGCTACACCTTC.

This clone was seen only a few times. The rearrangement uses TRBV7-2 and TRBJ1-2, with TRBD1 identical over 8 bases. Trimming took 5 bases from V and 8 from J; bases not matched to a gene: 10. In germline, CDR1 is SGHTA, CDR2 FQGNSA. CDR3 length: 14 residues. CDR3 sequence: CASSPSQGARGYTF. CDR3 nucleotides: TGTGCCAGCAGCCCATCCCAGGGGGCTCGGGGCTACACCTTC.

The CDR3 sequence: CASSKARGGQNEKLFF. Here the CDR3 DNA reads TGTGCCAGCAGCAAGGCCCGGGGGGGTCAAAATGAAAAACTGTTTTTT. V and J are TRBV21-1 and TRBJ1-4. TRBV21-1 is flagged as a pseudogene. CDR3 size: 16 residues.